Presented here are 9 T cell receptor beta chains from one specimen sequenced in a study of cytotoxic CD8 clonotypes in ibrutinib-treated CLL (dated by TCRdb to about 2021). In light of the paper, this sample's time point label describes: progressive disease on ibrutinib. The library relied on the immunoSEQ multiplex PCR assay. What TCRdb holds here is the immuneACCESS table cut down to in-frame rearrangements. Part of the clones is not present; checked against another copy, under half of the missing clones reflect an unresolved V gene, and the others are unexplained. This sample is represented by 250,000 to 350,000 clones; 70% to 80% of them were singletons. The biggest ten clones account for 5.6% of the sample. Source: PBMCs, taken at disease progression, from a patient treated with ibrutinib. The receptor source for this set is a human donor with chronic lymphocytic leukemia.

CDR3 in amino acids: CATSRAGVETQYF. CDR3 in DNA: TGTGCCACCAGCAGAGCTGGAGTAGAGACCCAGTACTTC. V gene TRBV15 combines with J gene TRBJ2-5; no clear D gene. The CDR3 consists of 13 residues. The germline V and J ends were trimmed by 1 base and 4 bases, with 7 bases remaining between them. CDR1 LNHNV and CDR2 YYDKDF come from the germline V gene (reference sequence).

V and J are TRBV9 and TRBJ2-2; no definite D call. Germline lookup yields CDR1 SGDLS and CDR2 YYNGEE. This CDR3 has 11 residues. The V end lost 3 bases, the J end lost 6 bases, and 3 bases lay between the germline ends. The CDR3 is CASSAPGELFF. CDR3 DNA sequence: TGTGCCAGCAGCGCCCCCGGGGAGCTGTTTTTT. The full variable domain, with the rest looked up from reference TRBV9 and TRBJ2-2, is DSGVTQTPKHLITATGQRVTLRCSPRSGDLSVYWYQQSLDQGLQFLIQYYNGEERAKGNILERFSAQQFPDLHSELNLSSLELGDSALYFCASSAPGELFFGEGSRLTVL.

The rearrangement joins TRBV10-1 to TRBJ2-7, with TRBD1 as a possible D gene (6 bases). In germline, CDR1 is WNHNN, CDR2 SYGVQD (reference sequence). The CDR3 extends over 16 amino acids. V was trimmed by 0 bases and J by 2 bases, leaving 14 bases between them. The CDR3 sequence is CASSESRDILAYEQYF. The CDR3 region has the DNA TGCGCCAGCAGTGAGTCCCGGGACATCCTGGCCTACGAGCAGTACTTC.

Many counts were recorded for this clone. The chain carries TRBV21-1 and TRBJ2-7; the table's TRBD1 call for D was not verified on the DNA. TRBV21-1 counts as a pseudogene. The CDR3 has 13 residues. CDR3 loop: CASSGTGSYEQYF. The CDR3 DNA reads as TGTGCCAGCAGCGGGACAGGGTCCTACGAGCAGTACTTC.

The DNA of the CDR3 is TGTGCCAGCAGTGTTCACAGGGCTGAACGAACTGAAGCTTTCTTT. Amino acids: CASSVHRAERTEAFF. This chain joins TRBV6-1 and TRBJ1-1; TRBD1 might be the D (6 bases). Germline-derived CDR1 and CDR2 are MNHNS and SASEGT. Trimming took 4 bases from V and 5 from J, leaving 17 bases between them. The CDR3 consists of 15 residues.

The J gene is TRBJ2-5, the V gene TRBV10-2; 14 bases are shared with TRBD2. This CDR3 is built from 17 residues. V shed 6 bases, J shed 2 bases, and the junction held 8 bases outside the gene matches. The germline CDR1 and CDR2 sequences are WSHSY and SAAADI. This CDR3 is CASRGGLAGAPQETQYF. The CDR3 coding sequence is TGCGCCAGCAGGGGGGGACTAGCGGGAGCCCCACAAGAGACCCAGTACTTC.

The chain has TRBV6-5 and TRBJ2-2; D may be TRBD2 (6 bases). From germline, CDR1 is MNHEY and CDR2 SVGAGI. The CDR3 covers 13 residues. V was clipped by 7 bases and J by 3 bases, with 9 bases between them. CDR3: CASTGSYTGELFF. The CDR3 DNA reads TGTGCCAGCACCGGGAGTTACACCGGGGAGCTGTTTTTT.

This clone came up a few times. In nucleotides, the CDR3 is TGTGCCACCGACAGCCAACGGTCCTATAATTCACCCCTCCACTTT. Protein: CATDSQRSYNSPLHF. The chain employs TRBV6-6 and TRBJ1-6; tentative D call: TRBD1 (5 bases). Germline assignment: CDR1 MNHNY and CDR2 SVGAGI (reference sequence). The ends were cut back, 10 bases at V and 1 base at J, with 14 bases in the middle. The CDR3 length is 15 residues.

This clone was seen a single time. The chain is built from TRBV5-1 and TRBJ2-5, with 7 bases identical to TRBD2. V trimming: 6 bases; J trimming: 5 bases; junction bases outside the gene matches: 7. In germline, CDR1 is SGHRS, CDR2 YFSETQ. CDR3 length equals 13 residues. CDR3 loop: CASTTEGGETQYF. For the CDR3, the DNA is TGCGCCAGCACAACCGAGGGAGGGGAGACCCAGTACTTC.